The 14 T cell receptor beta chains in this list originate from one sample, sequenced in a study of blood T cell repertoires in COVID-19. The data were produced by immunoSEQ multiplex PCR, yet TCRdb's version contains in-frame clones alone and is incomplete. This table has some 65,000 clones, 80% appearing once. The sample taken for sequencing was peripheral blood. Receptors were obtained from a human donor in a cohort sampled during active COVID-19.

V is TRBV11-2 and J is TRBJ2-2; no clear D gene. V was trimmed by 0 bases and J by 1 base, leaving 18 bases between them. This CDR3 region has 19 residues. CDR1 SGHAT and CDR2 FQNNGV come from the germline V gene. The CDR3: CASSLDGGLSGGNTGELFF. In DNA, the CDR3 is TGTGCCAGCAGCTTAGATGGTGGGTTATCCGGCGGGAACACCGGGGAGCTGTTTTTT. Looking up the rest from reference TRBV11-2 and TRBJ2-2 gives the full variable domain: EAGVAQSPRYKIIEKRQSVAFWCNPISGHATLYWYQQILGQGPKLLIQFQNNGVVDDSQLPKDRFSAERLKGVDSTLKIQPAKLEDSAVYLCASSLDGGLSGGNTGELFFGEGSRLTVL.

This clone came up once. The CDR3 DNA reads as TGTGCCAGCTCCGGGACATCTAACCTACGCGAGCAGTACTTC. Amino acid sequence: CASSGTSNLREQYF. This chain links TRBV9 with TRBJ2-7, with TRBD1 as a possible D gene (6 bases). CDR3 length: 14 residues. Germline CDR1 is SGDLS and CDR2 is YYNGEE. Trimming took 7 bases from V and 6 from J, leaving 20 bases between them.

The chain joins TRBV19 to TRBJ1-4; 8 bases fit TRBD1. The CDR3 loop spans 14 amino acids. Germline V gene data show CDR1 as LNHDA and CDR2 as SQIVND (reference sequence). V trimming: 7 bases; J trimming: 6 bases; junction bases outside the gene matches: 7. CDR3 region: CASKRQGRHEKLFF. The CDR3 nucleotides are TGTGCCAGTAAGAGACAGGGGCGGCATGAAAAACTGTTTTTT.

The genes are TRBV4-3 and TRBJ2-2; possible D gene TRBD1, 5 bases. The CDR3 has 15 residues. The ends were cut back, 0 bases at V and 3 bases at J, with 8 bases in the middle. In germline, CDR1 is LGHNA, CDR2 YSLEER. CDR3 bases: TGCGCCAGCAGCCAAGATGTGGGGCACACCGGGGAGCTGTTTTTT. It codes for CASSQDVGHTGELFF.

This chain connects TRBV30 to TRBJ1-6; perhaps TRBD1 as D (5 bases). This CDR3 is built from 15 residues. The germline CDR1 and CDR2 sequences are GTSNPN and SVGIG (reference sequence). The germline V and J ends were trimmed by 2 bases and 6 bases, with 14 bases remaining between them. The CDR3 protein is CAWSRDSRSNSPLHF. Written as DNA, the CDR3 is TGTGCCTGGAGTAGGGACTCAAGGAGTAATTCACCCCTCCACTTT.

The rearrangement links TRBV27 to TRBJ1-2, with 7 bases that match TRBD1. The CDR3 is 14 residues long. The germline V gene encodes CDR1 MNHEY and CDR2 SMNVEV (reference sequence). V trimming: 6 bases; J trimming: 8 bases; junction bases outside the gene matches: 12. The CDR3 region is CASSPTIGGWGYTF. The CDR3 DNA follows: TGTGCCAGCAGCCCGACCATAGGGGGCTGGGGCTACACCTTC.

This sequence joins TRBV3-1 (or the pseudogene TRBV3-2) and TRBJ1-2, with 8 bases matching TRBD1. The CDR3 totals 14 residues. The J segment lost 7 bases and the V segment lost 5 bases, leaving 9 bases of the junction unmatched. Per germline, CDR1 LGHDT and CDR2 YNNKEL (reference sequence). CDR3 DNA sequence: TGTGCCAGCAGCGACACAGGGGGGTGGTTTGGCTACACCTTC. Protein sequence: CASSDTGGWFGYTF.

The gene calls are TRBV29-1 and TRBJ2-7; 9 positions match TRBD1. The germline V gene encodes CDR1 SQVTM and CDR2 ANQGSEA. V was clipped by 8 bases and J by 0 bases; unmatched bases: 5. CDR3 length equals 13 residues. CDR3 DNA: TGCAGCATCCGACAGGGGGGCTCCTACGAGCAGTACTTC. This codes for CSIRQGGSYEQYF.

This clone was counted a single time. The CDR3 here is CASSHSAGELFF. The CDR3 DNA is TGTGCCAGCAGCCATTCAGCCGGGGAGCTGTTTTTT. The rearrangement links TRBV3-1 (or the pseudogene TRBV3-2) to TRBJ2-2; D is undetermined. Trimming took off 3 bases at V and 6 bases at J, with 5 bases between the two ends. The CDR3 extends over 12 amino acids. Germline CDR1 is LGHDT and CDR2 is YNNKEL (reference sequence).

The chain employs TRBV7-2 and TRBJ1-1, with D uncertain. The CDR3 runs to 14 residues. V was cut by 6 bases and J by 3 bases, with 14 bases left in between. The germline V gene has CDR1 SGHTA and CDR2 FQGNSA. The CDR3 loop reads CASRPEKRDTEAFF. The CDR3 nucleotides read TGTGCCAGCAGGCCAGAGAAGAGGGACACTGAAGCTTTCTTT.

CDR3 in amino acids: CASSLDLHGEQYF. CDR3 coding DNA: TGTGCCAGCAGCTTAGACCTCCACGGGGAGCAGTACTTC. V is TRBV7-2 and J is TRBJ2-7; D call uncertain. Germline assignment: CDR1 SGHTA and CDR2 FQGNSA. The CDR3 has 13 residues. Deletions cut 1 base from V and 7 bases from J, with 11 bases between.

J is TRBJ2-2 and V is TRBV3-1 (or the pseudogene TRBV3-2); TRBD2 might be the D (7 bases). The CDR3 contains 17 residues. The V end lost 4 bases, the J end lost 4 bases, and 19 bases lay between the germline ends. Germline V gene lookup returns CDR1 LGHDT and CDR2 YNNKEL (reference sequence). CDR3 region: CASSRGWGGRGTGELFF. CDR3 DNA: TGTGCCAGCAGCCGAGGCTGGGGGGGGCGAGGCACCGGGGAGCTGTTTTTT.

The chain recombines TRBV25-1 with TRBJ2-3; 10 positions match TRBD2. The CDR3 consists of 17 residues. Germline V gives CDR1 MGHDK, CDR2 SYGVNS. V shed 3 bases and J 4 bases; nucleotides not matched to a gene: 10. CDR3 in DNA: TGTGCCAGCAGTGATCGCCTAGCGGGAGCTAGGGCAGATACGCAGTATTTT. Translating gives CASSDRLAGARADTQYF.

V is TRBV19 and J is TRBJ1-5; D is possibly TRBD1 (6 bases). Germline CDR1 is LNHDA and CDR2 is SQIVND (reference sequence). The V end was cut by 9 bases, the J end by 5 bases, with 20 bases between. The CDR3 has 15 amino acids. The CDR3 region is CASPKTGRPYQPQHF. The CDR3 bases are TGTGCCAGCCCCAAGACAGGACGCCCCTATCAGCCCCAGCATTTT.